The next 13 T cell receptor beta chains were all read from a single sample in a study of T cell changes during pregnancy in multiple sclerosis. The protocol was immunoSEQ multiplex PCR, while the TCRdb copy is restricted to in-frame clones and leaves out a portion. This table holds roughly 18,000 clones, approximately 90% found once. Sequencing was performed on CD4+ T cells from peripheral blood mononuclear cells, taken in the first trimester of pregnancy. These receptors came from a female donor in good health, enrolled as a control in a pregnancy study.

The DNA of the CDR3 is TGTGCCAGCAGCCCGGGGGGGCGCATAAGCGGGACCCAGTACTTC. It translates to CASSPGGRISGTQYF. J is TRBJ2-5 and V is TRBV27; 8 bases map to TRBD2. Unmatched junction bases numbered 13, after V lost 6 bases and J lost 7 bases. Germline V gene sequence: CDR1 MNHEY, CDR2 SMNVEV (reference sequence). This CDR3 contains 15 residues.

This clone appeared once. The V gene is TRBV15, the J gene TRBJ1-2, with a possible D match to TRBD1 (6 bases). CDR3 length equals 15 residues. CDR1 is LNHNV, CDR2 YYDKDF, per germline (reference sequence). V lost 3 bases and J lost 4, with 15 bases in between. The CDR3 reads CATSRVFQGTYGYTF. The CDR3 nucleotides read TGTGCCACCAGCAGGGTATTCCAGGGGACCTATGGCTACACCTTC.

The V call is TRBV11-2, the J call TRBJ1-6; no definite D call. V lost 1 base, J lost 8 bases, and 6 bases lay in between. The V gene's germline CDR1 is SGHAT and CDR2 FQNNGV. The CDR3 length is 13 residues. CDR3 DNA sequence: TGTGCCAGCAGCTTAGGCAGATATTCACCCCTCCACTTT. Its translation: CASSLGRYSPLHF.

This chain joins TRBV14 and TRBJ2-7; 8 bases line up with TRBD1. Trimming cost V 5 bases and J 1 base; bases outside gene matches: 10. This CDR3 comprises 16 residues. CDR1 is SGHDN and CDR2 is FVKESK in the germline V gene. CDR3 sequence: CASSARQGRQSYEQYF. As DNA, the CDR3 is TGTGCCAGCAGCGCACGACAGGGGCGCCAGTCCTACGAGCAGTACTTC.

This clone was found once. The chain is built from TRBV19 and TRBJ1-1; D is uncertain. V gave up 1 base and J gave up 3 bases, with 6 bases separating them. The CDR3 consists of 13 residues. CDR1 and CDR2 (germline): LNHDA, SQIVND (reference sequence). The CDR3 reads CASSIVVDTEAFF. CDR3 sequence (DNA): TGTGCCAGTAGTATAGTGGTAGACACTGAAGCTTTCTTT.

There are a few counts of this clone. The V call is TRBV19, the J call TRBJ1-1, with D uncertain. Germline CDR1 is LNHDA and CDR2 is SQIVND (reference sequence). The CDR3 totals 11 residues. V was cut by 7 bases and J by 3 bases, with 6 bases left in between. The CDR3 spells CASIFDTEAFF. CDR3 coding DNA: TGTGCCAGTATATTTGACACTGAAGCTTTCTTT. Variable domain in full (rest from reference TRBV19 and TRBJ1-1): DGGITQSPKYLFRKEGQNVTLSCEQNLNHDAMYWYRQDPGQGLRLIYYSQIVNDFQKGDIAEGYSVSREKKESFPLTVTSAQKNPTAFYLCASIFDTEAFFGQGTRLTVV.

The chain joins TRBV2 to TRBJ2-1; 12 nucleotides agree with TRBD2. Germline V lookup: CDR1 SNHLY, CDR2 FYNNEI. V shed 7 bases, J shed 8 bases, and the junction held 9 bases outside the gene matches. The length of the CDR3 is 15 residues. The CDR3 is CASTGGLAGIDEQFF. CDR3 in DNA: TGTGCCAGCACTGGCGGACTAGCGGGGATCGATGAGCAGTTCTTC.

The rearrangement uses TRBV30 and TRBJ2-7; D unclear. CDR1 GTSNPN and CDR2 SVGIG come from the germline V gene (reference sequence). Between the trimmed V and J ends, which lost 0 bases and 4 bases, there was a span of 4 bases. The CDR3 is made up of 11 amino acids. CDR3 nucleotide sequence: TGTGCCTGGAGTGTACTATACGAGCAGTACTTC. This gives the protein CAWSVLYEQYF. The entire variable domain, with the rest obtained from reference TRBV30 and TRBJ2-7, is as follows: SQTIHQWPATLVQPVGSPLSLECTVEGTSNPNLYWYRQAAGRGLQLLFYSVGIGQISSEVPQNLSASRPQDRQFILSSKKLLLSDSGFYLCAWSVLYEQYFGPGTRLTVT.

The chain joins TRBV4-3 to TRBJ2-3; D unresolved. The germline V gene has CDR1 LGHNA and CDR2 YSLEER. The V end was cut by 1 base, the J end by 6 bases, with 14 bases between. The CDR3 spans 15 residues. Here the CDR3 DNA reads TGCGCCAGCAGCCAAGTGCTGCCCTTCGAGGATACGCAGTATTTT. It codes for CASSQVLPFEDTQYF.

This rearrangement joins TRBV5-1 to TRBJ1-5; D is unresolved. CDR3 length equals 14 residues. Per the germline V gene, CDR1 is SGHRS and CDR2 is YFSETQ. Trimming left V 0 bases short and J 4 bases short, with 8 bases between. CDR3 coding DNA: TGCGCCAGCAGCTTGGGGGCAGAAAATCAGCCCCAGCATTTT. Protein product: CASSLGAENQPQHF.

This clone has a single count. The chain is built from TRBV2 and TRBJ2-2; 7 bases fit TRBD2. The germline V gene encodes CDR1 SNHLY and CDR2 FYNNEI. The CDR3 is 16 amino acids. The junction had 8 bases not matched to a gene; V was cut back by 0 bases and J by 7 bases. CDR3 sequence: CASSEAGTSARGELFF. The CDR3 region has the DNA TGTGCCAGCAGTGAAGCGGGAACTAGCGCTCGCGGGGAGCTGTTTTTT.

The chain joins TRBV27 to TRBJ2-2; D possibly corresponds to TRBD1 (5 bases). Per germline, CDR1 MNHEY and CDR2 SMNVEV (reference sequence). This CDR3 is 14 amino acids long. Trimming pared 6 bases from V and 5 bases from J, leaving 13 bases between. The CDR3 bases are TGTGCCAGCAGCCAGGGTTGGGGAACCGGGGAGCTGTTTTTT. Amino acids: CASSQGWGTGELFF.

The chain combines TRBV5-4 with TRBJ2-5, with 7 positions matching TRBD1. The ends lost 0 bases at V and 5 bases at J; junction bases unmatched: 4. CDR1 is SGHNT, CDR2 YYREEE, per germline (reference sequence). This CDR3 has 14 amino acids. CDR3 in DNA: TGTGCCAGCAGCTTGGGAGACAGGGTTGAGACCCAGTACTTC. Translated: CASSLGDRVETQYF.